The rows below give T cell receptor beta chains drawn from one sample of a study of CXCR3-negative and CXCR3-positive naive CD8 T cells. Reanalyzing the 5' RACE reads, TCRdb keeps one entry per CDR3 protein, without DNA. This sample carries some 39,000 distinct CDR3 sequences, with around 1.6% going to the ten biggest clones. Sequencing was performed on naive CXCR3- CD8+ T cells from blood. All receptors derive from a human donor in good health. Some clones in this sample may be carry-over from other donors' samples. Each CDR3 is given with its conserved first and last residue. Not all rows give a size; the values are once, few, many and, for expanded clones, a class.

size: NA; length: 16; V: TRBV4-3; J: TRBJ2-7; CDR3: CASSQEPSGGAGEQYF
size: NA; length: 11; V: TRBV6-6; J: TRBJ1-5; CDR3: CASSQGYPQHF
size: NA; length: 13; V: TRBV28; J: TRBJ2-7; CDR3: CASSLDGRREQYF
size: NA; length: 14; V: TRBV28; J: TRBJ2-2; CDR3: CASIFYGSTGELFF
size: NA; length: 15; V: TRBV29-1; J: TRBJ2-2; CDR3: CSVVRAGVETGELFF
size: NA; length: 16; V: TRBV9; J: TRBJ2-5; CDR3: CASSVGVSGRGETQYF
size: NA; length: 11; V: TRBV5-1; J: TRBJ2-7; CDR3: CASSFGAEQYF
size: medium-sized; length: 13; V: TRBV12-5; J: TRBJ2-1; CDR3: CASGLAAESSQFF
size: NA; length: 15; V: TRBV28; J: TRBJ2-1; CDR3: CASSYGTSSYNEQFF
size: NA; length: 18; V: TRBV7-9; J: TRBJ2-1; CDR3: CASSPPLAGSPSVDEQFF
size: NA; length: 13; V: TRBV2; J: TRBJ2-3; CDR3: CASIRGDTDTQYF
size: NA; length: 16; V: TRBV24-1; J: TRBJ2-1; CDR3: CATSDGLYGAYNEQFF
size: NA; length: 15; V: TRBV29-1; J: TRBJ2-7; CDR3: CSVEVRDRGLYEQYF
size: NA; length: 15; V: TRBV29-1; J: TRBJ2-2; CDR3: CSVEDPSGVTGELFF
size: NA; length: 14; V: TRBV7-2; J: TRBJ2-1; CDR3: CASNTGYSYNEQFF
size: NA; length: 16; V: TRBV5-1; J: TRBJ2-1; CDR3: CASSLAPSGAYNEQFF
size: NA; length: 13; V: TRBV4-1; J: TRBJ2-3; CDR3: CASSQFTSDTQYF
size: NA; length: 18; V: TRBV7-2; J: TRBJ2-1; CDR3: CASSLLAGEVSSYNEQFF
size: NA; length: 16; V: TRBV4-3; J: TRBJ2-7; CDR3: CASSQDLSGRAYEQYF
size: NA; length: 14; V: TRBV27; J: TRBJ1-1; CDR3: CASSLKGWYTEAFF
size: NA; length: 12; V: TRBV14; J: TRBJ2-3; CDR3: CASSYSSGTQYF
size: NA; length: 15; V: TRBV20-1; J: TRBJ2-7; CDR3: CSAKTSGSFSYEQYF